This TCR beta chain was sequenced for a study of control samples from healthy donors and cancer patients. Measured with immunoSEQ multiplex PCR; TCRdb has only the in-frame clones, and not every one. The table has around 99,000 clones, approximately 90% seen once; the top ten hold 4.4%. Germline V gene lookup returns CDR1 SGHTA and CDR2 FQGNSA. The CDR3 spans 14 residues. V was cut by 7 bases and J by 9 bases, with 16 bases left in between. The gene calls are TRBV7-2 and TRBJ1-6; D is unclear. Sequencing was done on a sample of blood. This TCR came from a human donor in good health. The donor label of this sample is uncertain. The CDR3 protein is CASKSNAWGSPLHF. The CDR3 nucleotides are TGTGCCAGCAAATCCAACGCCTGGGGTTCACCCCTCCACTTT.